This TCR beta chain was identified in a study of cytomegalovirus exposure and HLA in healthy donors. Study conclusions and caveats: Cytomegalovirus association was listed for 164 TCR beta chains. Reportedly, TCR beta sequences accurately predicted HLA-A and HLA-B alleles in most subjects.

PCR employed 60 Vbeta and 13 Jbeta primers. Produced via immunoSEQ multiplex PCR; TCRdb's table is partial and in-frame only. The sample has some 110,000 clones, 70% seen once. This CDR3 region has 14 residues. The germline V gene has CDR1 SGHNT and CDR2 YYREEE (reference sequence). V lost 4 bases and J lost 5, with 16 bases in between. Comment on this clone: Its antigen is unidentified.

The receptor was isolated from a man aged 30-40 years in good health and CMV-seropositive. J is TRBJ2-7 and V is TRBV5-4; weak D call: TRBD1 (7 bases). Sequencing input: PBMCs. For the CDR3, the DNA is TGTGCCAGCAGCCGAACCAGGGGGGTCGACGAGCAGTACTTC. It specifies CASSRTRGVDEQYF.